These 22 T cell receptor beta chains came from one sample sequenced in a study of cytomegalovirus exposure and HLA in healthy donors. The PCR contained 60 Vbeta and 13 Jbeta primers. Sequenced by immunoSEQ multiplex PCR; TCRdb stores in-frame clones only, minus some. The sample includes fewer than 100,000 clones, under 80% seen only once; the top ten take 1.5% to 2.5%. The source material was PBMCs. The receptor source for this set is a man in his forties in good health and CMV-seronegative.

This clone was observed a handful of times. V and J are TRBV29-1 and TRBJ2-3; 7 bases agree with TRBD1. The length of the CDR3 is 11 residues. The germline V gene encodes CDR1 SQVTM and CDR2 ANQGSEA. J gave up 8 bases and V 4 bases, and 3 bases lay outside the gene matches. The CDR3 nucleotides read TGCAGCGTTGGAGGACAGGCTACGCAGTATTTT. It translates to CSVGGQATQYF.

J is TRBJ2-7 and V is TRBV5-6; the D gene is possibly TRBD1 (6 bases). Trimming took 6 bases from V and 0 from J, leaving 16 bases between them. Per the germline V gene, CDR1 is SGHDT and CDR2 is YYEEEE. The CDR3 consists of 15 residues. DNA for the CDR3: TGTGCCAGCATGGTCGGACAGTCCTTCTCCTACGAGCAGTACTTC. The encoded protein is CASMVGQSFSYEQYF.

The chain recombines TRBV6-5 with TRBJ2-2; D is possibly TRBD2 (6 bases). The CDR3 runs 15 residues. The ends were cut back, 7 bases at V and 0 bases at J, with 12 bases in the middle. Per germline, CDR1 MNHEY and CDR2 SVGAGI. The CDR3 nucleotides read TGTGCCAGCACCTCCGGGGGTTCGAACACCGGGGAGCTGTTTTTT. This gives the protein CASTSGGSNTGELFF.

The V and J genes are TRBV19 and TRBJ1-6; TRBD1 is a possible D gene (5 bases). This CDR3 has 13 residues. Germline CDR1 reads LNHDA; CDR2 reads SQIVND (reference sequence). V gave up 8 bases and J gave up 10 bases, with 15 bases separating them. The CDR3 bases are TGTGCCAGTGGAGGGCTACGGGGGTCACCCCTCCACTTT. This encodes CASGGLRGSPLHF. The full variable domain, its missing parts supplied by reference TRBV19 and TRBJ1-6, is DGGITQSPKYLFRKEGQNVTLSCEQNLNHDAMYWYRQDPGQGLRLIYYSQIVNDFQKGDIAEGYSVSREKKESFPLTVTSAQKNPTAFYLCASGGLRGSPLHFGNGTRLTVT.

Turning to this clone: Sequence at one end of the junction differs from germline and may be a read error. The chain carries TRBV7-9 and TRBJ2-5; 11 nucleotides match TRBD1. CDR1 and CDR2 (germline): SEHNR, FQNEAQ (reference sequence). This CDR3 is 17 amino acids long. The CDR3, as DNA: TGTTCCAGCAGCTTTATTCCGGGACAGGGGGGAGTAGAGACCCAGTACTTC. It codes for CSSSFIPGQGGVETQYF.

This chain links TRBV27 with TRBJ1-1; no clear D gene. CDR1 is MNHEY, CDR2 SMNVEV, per germline (reference sequence). The CDR3 is 13 residues long. Between the trimmed V and J ends, which lost 3 bases and 3 bases, there was a span of 8 bases. The DNA of the CDR3 is TGTGCCAGCAGTTTCACAATATACACTGAAGCTTTCTTT. This encodes CASSFTIYTEAFF.

The chain has TRBV19 and TRBJ1-3; maybe TRBD1 (6 bases). Germline V gives CDR1 LNHDA, CDR2 SQIVND (reference sequence). Trimming took off 4 bases at V and 2 bases at J, with 9 bases between the two ends. This CDR3 has 14 residues. CDR3 sequence reads: CASSTRGAGNTIYF. In DNA, the CDR3 is TGTGCCAGTAGTACCAGGGGCGCTGGAAACACCATATATTTT.

The chain uses TRBV19 and TRBJ1-1; D unclear. CDR3 length equals 13 residues. Trimming pared 2 bases from V and 4 bases from J, leaving 8 bases between. Germline V gene data show CDR1 as LNHDA and CDR2 as SQIVND (reference sequence). CDR3: CASSIILSTEAFF. The CDR3 nucleotides are TGTGCCAGTAGTATAATTTTGAGCACTGAAGCTTTCTTT.

V usage is TRBV11-2 and J usage is TRBJ2-7, with no clear D. Trimming took 1 base from V and 4 from J, leaving 11 bases between them. The CDR3 has 14 residues. Germline CDR1 SGHAT, CDR2 FQNNGV. CDR3 residues: CASSLVSPGYEQYF. The CDR3 bases are TGTGCCAGCAGCTTAGTCTCTCCCGGGTACGAGCAGTACTTC.

The V call is TRBV28, the J call TRBJ2-1; 10 nucleotides align to TRBD2. Trimming removed 4 bases from V and 8 bases from J; junction bases left unmatched: 14. This CDR3 spans 17 amino acids. Germline V CDR1 and CDR2: MDHEN, SYDVKM. In DNA form, the CDR3 reads TGTGCCAGCAGTTCCACGGGAGCGGGAGGGTTACTGGATGAGCAGTTCTTC. It is translated as CASSSTGAGGLLDEQFF.

This clone was seen a few times. V and J are TRBV28 and TRBJ2-1, with D possibly matching TRBD1 (5 bases). This CDR3 is 15 amino acids long. Per the germline V gene, CDR1 is MDHEN and CDR2 is SYDVKM. V shed 3 bases and J shed 7 bases, with 16 bases lying between them. As DNA, the CDR3 is TGTGCCAGCAGTTTGGTGCAGGGTAGGGAAAATGAGCAGTTCTTC. Translation gives CASSLVQGRENEQFF.

The rearrangement uses TRBV25-1 and TRBJ2-7; a possible D gene is TRBD2 (6 bases). V lost 4 bases and J lost 6, with 16 bases in between. CDR1 is MGHDK, CDR2 SYGVNS, per germline. This CDR3 is built from 14 residues. The CDR3 reads CASSALAVFSEQYF. In nucleotides, the CDR3 is TGTGCCAGCAGTGCACTAGCCGTTTTCTCCGAGCAGTACTTC.

The chain has TRBV7-6 and TRBJ2-5, with D maybe TRBD2 (6 bases). Germline V lookup: CDR1 SGHVS, CDR2 FNYEAQ. Trimming cost V 0 bases and J 2 bases, with 16 bases left between them. This CDR3 contains 17 residues. In DNA, the CDR3 is TGTGCCAGCAGCTTAGCGCGAGTACTGGGGGGTCAAGAGACCCAGTACTTC. It specifies CASSLARVLGGQETQYF.

This clone was detected only once. The V call is TRBV6-1, the J call TRBJ1-5; D gene unclear. The CDR3 has 15 residues. Germline V lookup: CDR1 MNHNS, CDR2 SASEGT. The V and J ends lost 6 bases and 4 bases respectively, with 16 bases between them. The CDR3 sequence: CASSDGAGWNQPQHF. The CDR3 DNA reads as TGTGCCAGCAGCGACGGTGCGGGATGGAATCAGCCCCAGCATTTT.

This clone was seen once. The chain joins TRBV4-3 to TRBJ2-3; 10 positions match TRBD2. CDR3 length equals 18 residues. Germline V lookup: CDR1 LGHNA, CDR2 YSLEER. The V gene end was trimmed by 0 bases and the J gene end by 6 bases; junction bases not matched to a gene: 12. The CDR3 DNA reads as TGCGCCAGCAGCCAAGATCTGGTAGCGGGGGGCCGTATTGATACGCAGTATTTT. Its protein product is CASSQDLVAGGRIDTQYF.

The chain employs TRBV27 and TRBJ2-3; TRBD1 matches at 10 bases. Germline loops: CDR1 MNHEY, CDR2 SMNVEV (reference sequence). The CDR3 extends over 16 amino acids. After removal of 6 bases from V and 6 bases from J, the junction contained 12 bases not matched to a gene. CDR3 bases: TGTGCCAGCAGCACTAGGGACAGGGGATTTTCGGATACGCAGTATTTT. Its protein product is CASSTRDRGFSDTQYF.

The rearrangement uses TRBV5-5 and TRBJ1-1; TRBD1 aligns across 8 bases. From germline, CDR1 is SGHKS and CDR2 YYEKEE (reference sequence). This CDR3 region has 15 residues. The J segment lost 2 bases and the V segment lost 3 bases, leaving 6 bases of the junction unmatched. CDR3: CASSSRTGSNTEAFF. The CDR3 coding sequence is TGTGCCAGCAGCTCCCGGACAGGGTCTAACACTGAAGCTTTCTTT.

The sample holds a few counts of this clone. The rearrangement links TRBV6-6 to TRBJ1-1; D possibly corresponds to TRBD1 (5 bases). The CDR3 extends over 14 amino acids. Germline values: CDR1 MNHNY, CDR2 SVGAGI (reference sequence). Trimming took off 0 bases at V and 12 bases at J, with 17 bases between the two ends. CDR3 loop: CASSYSIFGAVTFF. DNA for the CDR3: TGTGCCAGCAGTTACTCGATTTTTGGGGCTGTGACTTTCTTT.

The chain carries TRBV19 and TRBJ2-3; TRBD2 aligns across 10 bases. The trim removed 7 bases at V and 2 bases at J, leaving 3 bases unmatched. The germline CDR1 and CDR2 sequences are LNHDA and SQIVND (reference sequence). The CDR3 is 14 amino acids. This CDR3 reads CASTGLAVTDTQYF. The CDR3 nucleotides read TGTGCCAGTACCGGACTAGCGGTCACAGATACGCAGTATTTT. The full variable domain, in which reference TRBV19 and TRBJ2-3 provide the parts outside the CDR3, is DGGITQSPKYLFRKEGQNVTLSCEQNLNHDAMYWYRQDPGQGLRLIYYSQIVNDFQKGDIAEGYSVSREKKESFPLTVTSAQKNPTAFYLCASTGLAVTDTQYFGPGTRLTVL.

The V call is TRBV18, the J call TRBJ2-7; TRBD1 matches at 10 bases. The CDR3 is made up of 15 amino acids. From germline, CDR1 is KGHSH and CDR2 LQKENI. V trimming: 0 bases; J trimming: 5 bases; junction bases outside the gene matches: 4. CDR3 nucleotide sequence: TGTGCCAGCTCACCACCGGGACAGGGGTTCAACGAGCAGTACTTC. Translating gives CASSPPGQGFNEQYF.

V and J are TRBV4-1 and TRBJ2-3; 8 bases are a match to TRBD2. This CDR3 is 16 amino acids long. Germline assignment: CDR1 MGHRA and CDR2 YSYEKL. Losses at the gene ends were 4 bases for V and 4 bases for J; bases not matched to a gene: 10. DNA for the CDR3: TGCGCCAGCAGCCCCCTCGGGGCGGGGGGTCCAGATACGCAGTATTTT. This translates into CASSPLGAGGPDTQYF.

J is TRBJ1-5 and V is TRBV6-6; TRBD1 is a possible D gene (6 bases). Germline CDR1 and CDR2: MNHNY and SVGAGI (reference sequence). V dropped 6 bases and J dropped 4 bases, with 16 bases sitting between them. The CDR3 covers 15 residues. CDR3 sequence: CASRTDRSGNQPQHF. CDR3 DNA sequence: TGTGCCAGCAGGACCGACAGGTCTGGGAATCAGCCCCAGCATTTT.